Shown below are 24 T cell receptor beta chains from a single sample sequenced in a study of Tregs in tolerant kidney transplant recipients. These TCRs are of unknown antigen specificity. Some clones are missing from TCRdb's copy, which holds only in-frame ones; the method was immunoSEQ multiplex PCR. The profile shows some 18,000 clones, about two thirds of them singletons. The sequencing input was Tregs from blood cultured with allogeneic cells. Receptors originate from a human donor in good health.

This clone was counted a few times. The chain uses TRBV7-9 and TRBJ1-1; the match to TRBD1 covers 7 bases. The length of the CDR3 is 16 residues. The J segment lost 3 bases and the V segment lost 3 bases, leaving 10 bases of the junction unmatched. Germline V CDR1 and CDR2: SEHNR, FQNEAQ (reference sequence). CDR3 sequence: CASSFGQAYTDTEAFF. In DNA, the CDR3 is TGTGCCAGCAGCTTTGGACAGGCGTATACAGACACTGAAGCTTTCTTT.

By sample fraction, this clone is medium-sized. This CDR3 is CASNPWGRTEEQYF. As DNA, the CDR3 is TGTGCCAGCAATCCCTGGGGTCGGACGGAGGAGCAGTACTTC. This chain links TRBV27 with TRBJ2-7; no definite D call. Germline V gene lookup returns CDR1 MNHEY and CDR2 SMNVEV (reference sequence). This CDR3 contains 14 residues. V lost 7 bases and J lost 7, with 20 bases in between.

This clone was seen once. The J gene is TRBJ2-7, the V gene TRBV6-5, with TRBD1 identical over 8 bases. J lost 5 bases, V lost 0 bases, and 6 bases had no gene match. CDR3 size: 15 residues. Germline V CDR1 and CDR2: MNHEY, SVGAGI. The CDR3 protein is CASSYSWDRHNEQYF. CDR3 DNA: TGTGCCAGCAGTTACTCGTGGGACAGGCACAACGAGCAGTACTTC.

The chain couples TRBV12-5 to TRBJ2-7, with D uncertain. The germline CDR1 and CDR2 sequences are LGHNT and FRNRAP. The CDR3 is 15 amino acids. V lost 5 bases and J 5 bases, leaving 19 bases between the germline ends. CDR3 residues: CASGLPLMGYHEQYV. CDR3 sequence (DNA): TGTGCTAGTGGTCTACCTTTAATGGGCTACCACGAGCAGTACGTC.

This clone was recorded only once. The J gene is TRBJ2-4, the V gene TRBV6-9; D is perhaps TRBD1 (5 bases). CDR1 MNHGY and CDR2 SVAAGI come from the germline V gene. The CDR3 has 15 amino acids. Trimming cost V 6 bases and J 0 bases, with 12 bases left between them. The CDR3 region has the DNA TGTGCCAGCAGACAAGGACATCAAGCCAAAAACATTCAGTACTTC. Protein product: CASRQGHQAKNIQYF.

This CDR3 is CASSSAGRTHEQFF. CDR3 in DNA: TGTGCCAGCAGCTCAGCGGGACGAACCCATGAGCAGTTCTTC. The rearrangement uses TRBV5-6 and TRBJ2-1; TRBD2 matches 7 bases. There are 14 residues in the CDR3. The ends lost 3 bases at V and 8 bases at J; junction bases unmatched: 8. Germline V CDR1 and CDR2: SGHDT, YYEEEE.

V gene TRBV10-3 combines with J gene TRBJ1-2; tentatively, D is TRBD1 (6 bases). The CDR3 contains 13 residues. V lost 5 bases and J 4 bases, leaving 11 bases between the germline ends. Per germline, CDR1 ENHRY and CDR2 SYGVKD. The CDR3 DNA is TGTGCCATCAGTCGGGAACAGGGCTATGGCTACACCTTC. Translating gives CAISREQGYGYTF.

This rearrangement joins TRBV10-3 to TRBJ1-2, with TRBD1 matching 8 bases. The germline CDR1 and CDR2 sequences are ENHRY and SYGVKD. J lost 11 bases, V lost 4 bases, and 6 bases had no gene match. This CDR3 has 12 residues. CDR3 residues: CAISVTGEGYTF. CDR3 nucleotides: TGTGCCATCAGTGTGACAGGGGAGGGTTACACCTTC.

The chain joins TRBV5-1 to TRBJ2-1; D is undetermined. Germline loops: CDR1 SGHRS, CDR2 YFSETQ. The CDR3 covers 15 residues. V was clipped by 0 bases and J by 6 bases, with 13 bases between them. The CDR3 is CASSLAGLAGNEQFF. DNA for the CDR3: TGCGCCAGCAGCTTGGCCGGCCTGGCTGGCAATGAGCAGTTCTTC.

The rearrangement links TRBV19 to TRBJ1-5; the D gene is possibly TRBD1 (6 bases). V lost 3 bases and J 2 bases, leaving 17 bases between the germline ends. CDR1 is LNHDA, CDR2 SQIVND, per germline (reference sequence). The CDR3 spans 17 residues. The CDR3: CASSIKVGGVGNQPQHF. CDR3 nucleotide sequence: TGTGCCAGTAGTATTAAGGTAGGGGGGGTAGGCAATCAGCCCCAGCATTTT.

This clone was picked up one time. The J gene is TRBJ2-7, the V gene TRBV7-9; TRBD1 might be the D (5 bases). Per germline, CDR1 SEHNR and CDR2 FQNEAQ (reference sequence). CDR3 length equals 13 residues. V was shortened by 6 bases and J by 3 bases, with 12 bases between the two germline ends. CDR3 coding DNA: TGTGCCAGCAGTCATGACAGAGTCTACGAGCAGTACTTC. Protein sequence: CASSHDRVYEQYF.

The J gene is TRBJ1-5, the V gene TRBV14; tentatively, D is TRBD1 (5 bases). CDR1 is SGHDN and CDR2 is FVKESK in the germline V gene. V lost 1 base and J lost 0, with 22 bases in between. CDR3 length: 20 amino acids. This chain's CDR3 is CASSQGNSWGVPGSNQPQHF. CDR3 sequence (DNA): TGTGCCAGCAGCCAAGGGAATTCCTGGGGGGTGCCGGGTAGCAATCAGCCCCAGCATTTT.

This rearrangement joins TRBV7-2 to TRBJ2-7; the D is unclear. The CDR3 totals 14 residues. The germline gives CDR1 SGHTA, CDR2 FQGNSA. Trimming stripped 0 bases from V and 4 bases from J, with 10 bases between. CDR3 region: CASSLAQMGYEQYF. The CDR3 DNA follows: TGTGCCAGCAGCTTAGCGCAGATGGGTTACGAGCAGTACTTC.

V usage is TRBV5-1 and J usage is TRBJ2-2; tentative D call: TRBD1 (6 bases). The germline V and J ends were trimmed by 0 bases and 6 bases, with 12 bases remaining between them. Germline CDR1 SGHRS, CDR2 YFSETQ. CDR3 length: 15 amino acids. The CDR3 is CASSLAAGAAGELFF. In nucleotides, the CDR3 is TGCGCCAGCAGCTTGGCCGCAGGGGCAGCCGGGGAGCTGTTTTTT.

The genes are TRBV7-9 and TRBJ2-5, with 8 positions matching TRBD1. This CDR3 is built from 16 residues. CDR1 is SEHNR and CDR2 is FQNEAQ in the germline V gene (reference sequence). J lost 7 bases, V lost 4 bases, and 14 bases had no gene match. CDR3 sequence reads: CASSSPGTGSKMTQYF. The DNA of the CDR3 is TGTGCCAGCAGCTCGCCTGGGACAGGATCCAAGATGACCCAGTACTTC.

The chain links TRBV9 to TRBJ2-1, with TRBD2 identical over 7 bases. Germline loops: CDR1 SGDLS, CDR2 YYNGEE. This CDR3 is built from 15 residues. The J segment lost 2 bases and the V segment lost 3 bases, leaving 5 bases of the junction unmatched. In nucleotides, the CDR3 is TGTGCCAGCAGCGCCGGCAGCGGGACCTACAATGAGCAGTTCTTC. Amino acids: CASSAGSGTYNEQFF.

This chain connects TRBV11-2 to TRBJ2-7; 9 bases are a match to TRBD1. The CDR3 is 16 amino acids. V gave up 3 bases and J gave up 1 base; unmatched junction bases: 7. Per germline, CDR1 SGHAT and CDR2 FQNNGV. The CDR3: CASSFTGTGSSYEQYF. CDR3 nucleotide sequence: TGTGCCAGCAGCTTCACAGGGACAGGGAGTTCCTACGAGCAGTACTTC.

On this clone itself: Mismatch with germline at one junction end may stem from a read error. The chain recombines TRBV5-4 with TRBJ2-5; TRBD2 is a possible D gene (6 bases). The CDR3 length is 17 residues. The germline V gene encodes CDR1 SGHNT and CDR2 YYREEE (reference sequence). The CDR3 spells CASSLRGISLRQEAQYF. In DNA form, the CDR3 reads TGTGCCAGCAGTTTGCGCGGGATTAGCTTGCGGCAAGAGGCCCAGTACTTC.

V and J are TRBV7-3 and TRBJ2-2; D gene unclear. The germline gives CDR1 SGHTA, CDR2 FQGTGA. With 3 bases removed from V and 0 bases from J, the gap between germline ends came to 11 bases. The CDR3 extends over 16 amino acids. CDR3 DNA: TGTGCCAGCAGCTTTGACGCCAGAACGAACACCGGGGAGCTGTTTTTT. It yields the protein CASSFDARTNTGELFF.

This clone counts as medium-sized. This rearrangement joins TRBV2 to TRBJ1-5; D is uncertain. The V gene lost 3 bases and the J gene lost 0 bases, with 6 bases spanning the gap. Germline V gene data show CDR1 as SNHLY and CDR2 as FYNNEI. CDR3 length: 14 amino acids. Here the CDR3 DNA reads TGTGCCAGCAGTGAGTGGGTTAGCAATCAGCCCCAGCATTTT. Amino acids: CASSEWVSNQPQHF.

This clone was detected only a few times. V is TRBV29-1 and J is TRBJ2-3; the D gene is possibly TRBD1 (5 bases). Germline V CDR1 and CDR2: SQVTM, ANQGSEA. V lost 3 bases and J 2 bases, leaving 6 bases between the germline ends. This CDR3 is built from 12 residues. CDR3 region: CSVEGHTDTQYF. CDR3 bases: TGCAGCGTTGAGGGGCACACAGATACGCAGTATTTT.

V and J are TRBV6-5 and TRBJ1-1; no definite D call. Germline-derived CDR1 and CDR2 are MNHEY and SVGAGI. This CDR3 is 13 amino acids long. The germline V and J ends were trimmed by 2 bases and 5 bases, with 9 bases remaining between them. In DNA form, the CDR3 reads TGTGCCAGCAGTTACAGGGCCCGAACTGAAGCTTTCTTT. This gives the protein CASSYRARTEAFF.

The chain recombines TRBV2 with TRBJ2-6; no firm D call. There are 17 residues in the CDR3. Germline V gene lookup returns CDR1 SNHLY and CDR2 FYNNEI. The ends were cut back, 5 bases at V and 1 base at J, with 15 bases in the middle. The CDR3 here is CASSPQVPISGANVLTF. DNA for the CDR3: TGTGCCAGCAGTCCCCAAGTCCCGATATCTGGGGCCAACGTCCTGACTTTC.

The genes are TRBV5-4 and TRBJ2-3; 8 positions match TRBD2. V lost 0 bases and J lost 4; bases outside the gene matches: 7. The CDR3 has 16 residues. Germline CDR1 and CDR2: SGHNT and YYREEE (reference sequence). The CDR3 DNA follows: TGTGCCAGCAGCTTGGCATTAGCGGGGAGGGCAGATACGCAGTATTTT. Translation: CASSLALAGRADTQYF.